This TCR beta chain comes out of a study of lymphopenia after photon versus proton radiotherapy. Whole-study results and caveats: Under photons, naive T cells and diversity fell while effector/memory populations rose. Survival link was tested only in deceased patients; proton benefit remains a possibility. In patients who died, overall survival fell as post-nadir TCR diversity dropped more. After lymphocyte nadir, photon-treated repertoires showed oligoclonal expansion, especially CD8+ Temra.

Here immunoSEQ multiplex PCR was the method, and the copy in TCRdb shows in-frame clones only, minus some. The sample consists of 25,000 to 30,000 clones, less than 90% of them appearing once. CDR1 and CDR2 (germline): ENHRY, SYGVKD. This CDR3 is 14 amino acids long. With 5 bases removed from V and 8 bases from J, the gap between germline ends came to 16 bases. As to this clone: The antigen is unknown.

The origin of this receptor is a woman in her fifties or sixties with pancreatic cancer. The chain recombines TRBV10-3 with TRBJ2-1; a possible D gene is TRBD2 (5 bases). Sequenced material: peripheral blood, taken from a patient treated with photon-based radiotherapy. CDR3: CAISPSVGSDEQFF. In DNA, the CDR3 is TGTGCCATCAGTCCCTCGGTGGGGAGTGATGAGCAGTTCTTC.